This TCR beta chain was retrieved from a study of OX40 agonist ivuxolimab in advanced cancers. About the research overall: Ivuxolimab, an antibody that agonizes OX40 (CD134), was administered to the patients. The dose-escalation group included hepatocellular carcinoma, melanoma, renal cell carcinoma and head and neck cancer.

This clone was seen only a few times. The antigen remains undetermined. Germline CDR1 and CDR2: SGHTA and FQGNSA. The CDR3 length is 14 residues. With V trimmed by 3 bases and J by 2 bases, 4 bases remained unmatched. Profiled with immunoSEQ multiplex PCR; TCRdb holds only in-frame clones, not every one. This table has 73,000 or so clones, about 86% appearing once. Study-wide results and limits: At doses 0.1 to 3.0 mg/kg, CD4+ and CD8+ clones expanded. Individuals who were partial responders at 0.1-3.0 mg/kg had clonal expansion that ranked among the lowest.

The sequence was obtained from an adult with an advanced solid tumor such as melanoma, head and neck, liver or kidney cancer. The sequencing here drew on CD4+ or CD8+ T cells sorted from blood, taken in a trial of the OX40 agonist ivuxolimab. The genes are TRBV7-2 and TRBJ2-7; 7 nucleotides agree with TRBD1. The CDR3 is CASSFRDSTYEQYF. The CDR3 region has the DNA TGTGCCAGCAGCTTCCGGGACAGTACCTACGAGCAGTACTTC.